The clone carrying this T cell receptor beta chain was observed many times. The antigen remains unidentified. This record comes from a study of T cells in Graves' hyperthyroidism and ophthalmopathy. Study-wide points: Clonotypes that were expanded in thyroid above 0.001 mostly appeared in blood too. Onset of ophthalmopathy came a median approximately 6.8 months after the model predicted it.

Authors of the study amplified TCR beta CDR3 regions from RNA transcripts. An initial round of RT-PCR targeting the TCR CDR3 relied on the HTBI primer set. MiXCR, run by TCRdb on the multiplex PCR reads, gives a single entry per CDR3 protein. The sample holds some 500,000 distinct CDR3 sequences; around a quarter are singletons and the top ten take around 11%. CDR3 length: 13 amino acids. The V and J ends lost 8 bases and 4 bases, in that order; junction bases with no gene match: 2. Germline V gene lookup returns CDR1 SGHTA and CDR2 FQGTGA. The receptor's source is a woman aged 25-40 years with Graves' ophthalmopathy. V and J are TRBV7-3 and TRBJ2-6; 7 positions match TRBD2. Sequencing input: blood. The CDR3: CASGGVGANVLTF. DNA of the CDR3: TGTGCCAGCGGGGGGGTAGGGGCCAACGTCCTGACTTTC. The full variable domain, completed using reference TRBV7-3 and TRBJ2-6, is GAGVSQTPSNKVTEKGKYVELRCDPISGHTALYWYRQSLGQGPEFLIYFQGTGAADDSGLPNDRFFAVRPEGSVSTLKIQRTERGDSAVYLCASGGVGANVLTFGAGSRLTVL.